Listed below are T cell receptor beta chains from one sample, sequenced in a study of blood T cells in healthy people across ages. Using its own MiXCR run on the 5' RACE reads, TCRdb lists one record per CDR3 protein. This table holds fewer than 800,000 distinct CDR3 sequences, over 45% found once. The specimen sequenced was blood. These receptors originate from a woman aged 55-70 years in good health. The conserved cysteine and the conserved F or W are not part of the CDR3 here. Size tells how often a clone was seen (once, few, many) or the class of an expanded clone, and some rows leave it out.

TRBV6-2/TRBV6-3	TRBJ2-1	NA	ASKASGLSYNEQF
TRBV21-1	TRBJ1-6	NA	ASGRTGENSPLH
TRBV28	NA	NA	ASSSGTSGMGSYNEQY
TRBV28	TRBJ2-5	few	ASSPSQTSVGETQY
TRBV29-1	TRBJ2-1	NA	SVEGSGSWYNEQF
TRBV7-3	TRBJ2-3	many	ASSLIGEKDTQY
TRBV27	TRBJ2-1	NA	ASRFGRTDLYNEQF
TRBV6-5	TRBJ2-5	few	ASRGRETQY
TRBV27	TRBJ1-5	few	ASSLSSTPHQPQH
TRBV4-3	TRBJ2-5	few	ASSQDRLAGSPGTQY
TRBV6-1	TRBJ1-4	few	ASSFGQENEKLF
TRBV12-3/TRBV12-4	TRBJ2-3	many	ASKREGADTQY
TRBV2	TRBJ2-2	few	ASRGLADTGELF
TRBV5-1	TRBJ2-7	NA	ASSRRLAGVSYEQY
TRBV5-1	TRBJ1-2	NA	ASSLRQGSQYGYT
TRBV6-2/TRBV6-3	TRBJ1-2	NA	ASSYSYYGYT
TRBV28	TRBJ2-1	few	ASSLPGANSYNEQF